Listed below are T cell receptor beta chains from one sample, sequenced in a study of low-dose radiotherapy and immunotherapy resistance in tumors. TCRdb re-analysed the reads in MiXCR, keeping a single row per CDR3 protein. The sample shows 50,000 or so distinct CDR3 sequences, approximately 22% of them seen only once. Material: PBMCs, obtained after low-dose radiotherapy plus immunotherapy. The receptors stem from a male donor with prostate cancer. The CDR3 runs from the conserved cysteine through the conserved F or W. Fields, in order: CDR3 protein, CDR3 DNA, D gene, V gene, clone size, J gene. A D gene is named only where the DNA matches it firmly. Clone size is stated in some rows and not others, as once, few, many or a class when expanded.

CDR3 protein: CASSFEGLGTQYF
CDR3 DNA: TGTGCCAGCAGCTTCGAGGGGCTGGGGACCCAGTACTTC
D gene: .
V gene: TRBV7-9
clone size: few
J gene: TRBJ2-5

CDR3 protein: CASSVTGTGSYEQYF
CDR3 DNA: TGTGCCAGCAGTGTAACCGGGACTGGATCCTACGAGCAGTACTTC
D gene: .
V gene: TRBV12-3/TRBV12-4
clone size: few
J gene: TRBJ2-7

CDR3 protein: CASKNKGTPQETQYF
CDR3 DNA: TGTGCCAGTAAGAATAAAGGGACCCCGCAAGAGACCCAGTACTTC
D gene: .
V gene: TRBV6-1
clone size: once
J gene: TRBJ2-5

CDR3 protein: CASGLPLSSYNEQFF
CDR3 DNA: TGTGCTAGTGGCCTTCCCTTAAGCTCCTACAATGAGCAGTTCTTC
D gene: .
V gene: TRBV12-5
clone size: many
J gene: TRBJ2-1

CDR3 protein: CSAREQTGRMTEAFF
CDR3 DNA: TGCAGTGCTAGAGAACAGACAGGGAGGATGACTGAAGCTTTCTTT
D gene: TRBD1
V gene: TRBV20-1
clone size: many
J gene: TRBJ1-1

CDR3 protein: CASSYGMTYGYTF
CDR3 DNA: TGTGCCAGCAGTTACGGAATGACCTATGGCTACACCTTC
D gene: .
V gene: TRBV6-2/TRBV6-3
clone size: many
J gene: TRBJ1-2

CDR3 protein: CASSLDHNRVGTGELFF
CDR3 DNA: TGTGCCAGCAGCTTAGATCATAACAGGGTCGGCACCGGGGAGCTGTTTTTT
D gene: .
V gene: TRBV11-3
clone size: many
J gene: TRBJ2-2

CDR3 protein: CSARKGSSGGSDTQYF
CDR3 DNA: TGCAGTGCGAGGAAGGGCTCGAGCGGGGGTAGCGATACGCAGTATTTT
D gene: TRBD2
V gene: TRBV20-1
clone size: many
J gene: TRBJ2-3

CDR3 protein: CASSPWDRIQETQYF
CDR3 DNA: TGTGCCAGCAGTCCCTGGGACAGGATCCAAGAGACCCAGTACTTC
D gene: TRBD1
V gene: TRBV6-5
clone size: many
J gene: TRBJ2-5

CDR3 protein: CASSQDSSWVAGGNNEQFF
CDR3 DNA: TGTGCCAGCAGCCAAGACTCCTCCTGGGTAGCGGGAGGCAACAATGAGCAGTTCTTC
D gene: TRBD2
V gene: TRBV4-2
clone size: many
J gene: TRBJ2-1

CDR3 protein: CSASDPGLAGGNSETQYF
CDR3 DNA: TGCAGTGCTAGTGACCCGGGACTAGCGGGGGGGAATTCAGAGACCCAGTACTTC
D gene: TRBD2
V gene: TRBV20-1
clone size: many
J gene: TRBJ2-5

CDR3 protein: CASSLQTGNTEAFF
CDR3 DNA: TGTGCCAGCAGCTTACAGACAGGGAACACTGAAGCTTTCTTT
D gene: .
V gene: TRBV7-9
clone size: many
J gene: TRBJ1-1

CDR3 protein: CASSPQAGRFTGELFF
CDR3 DNA: TGTGCCAGCAGCCCCCAGGCAGGGCGGTTCACCGGGGAGCTGTTTTTT
D gene: .
V gene: TRBV7-9
clone size: many
J gene: TRBJ2-2

CDR3 protein: CASSKNRDRENYGYTF
CDR3 DNA: TGTGCCAGCAGCAAAAACCGGGACAGGGAAAACTATGGCTACACCTTC
D gene: TRBD1
V gene: TRBV7-9
clone size: many
J gene: TRBJ1-2

CDR3 protein: CASSSWDRGSNEQFF
CDR3 DNA: TGTGCCAGCAGTTCGTGGGACAGGGGTTCCAATGAGCAGTTCTTC
D gene: TRBD1
V gene: TRBV28
clone size: .
J gene: TRBJ2-1

CDR3 protein: CASRPGQASYNEQFF
CDR3 DNA: TGTGCCAGCAGACCGGGGCAGGCGTCCTACAATGAGCAGTTCTTC
D gene: .
V gene: TRBV6-5
clone size: many
J gene: TRBJ2-1

CDR3 protein: CASSFAETGTEAFF
CDR3 DNA: TGTGCCAGCAGTTTTGCGGAAACCGGCACTGAAGCTTTCTTT
D gene: .
V gene: TRBV12-3/TRBV12-4
clone size: many
J gene: TRBJ1-1

CDR3 protein: CASSLGGPQFGVYTQYF
CDR3 DNA: TGTGCCAGCAGCTTGGGGGGTCCCCAGTTCGGAGTTTATACGCAGTATTTT
D gene: .
V gene: TRBV5-6
clone size: many
J gene: TRBJ2-3

CDR3 protein: CASSSTGGRTEAFF
CDR3 DNA: TGTGCCAGCAGCTCAACAGGGGGCAGGACTGAAGCTTTCTTT
D gene: TRBD1
V gene: TRBV7-2
clone size: many
J gene: TRBJ1-1

CDR3 protein: CASSSALAPDTQYF
CDR3 DNA: TGTGCCAGCAGCTCCGCACTTGCACCAGATACGCAGTATTTT
D gene: .
V gene: TRBV7-2
clone size: many
J gene: TRBJ2-3

CDR3 protein: CASSKGSTDRRNTGELFF
CDR3 DNA: TGTGCCAGCAGCAAAGGTTCGACGGATAGACGGAACACCGGGGAGCTGTTTTTT
D gene: .
V gene: TRBV21-1
clone size: few
J gene: TRBJ2-2

CDR3 protein: CASSMEGAGTNEKLFF
CDR3 DNA: TGTGCCAGCTCAATGGAGGGGGCTGGAACTAATGAAAAACTGTTTTTT
D gene: TRBD1
V gene: TRBV18
clone size: once
J gene: TRBJ1-4

CDR3 protein: CASQGTSNTNYGYTF
CDR3 DNA: TGCGCCAGCCAAGGGACAAGCAATACTAACTATGGCTACACCTTC
D gene: .
V gene: TRBV5-1
clone size: many
J gene: TRBJ1-2

CDR3 protein: CASSSGRAYNEQFF
CDR3 DNA: TGTGCCAGTAGTAGCGGGAGGGCCTACAATGAGCAGTTCTTC
D gene: TRBD2
V gene: TRBV19
clone size: many
J gene: TRBJ2-1

CDR3 protein: CAWSPRTADEKLFF
CDR3 DNA: TGTGCCTGGAGTCCCAGGACAGCCGATGAAAAACTGTTTTTT
D gene: .
V gene: TRBV30
clone size: many
J gene: TRBJ1-4

CDR3 protein: CASSFGTGTSSTDTQYF
CDR3 DNA: TGCGCCAGCAGCTTCGGGACAGGGACATCTAGCACAGATACGCAGTATTTT
D gene: TRBD1
V gene: TRBV5-1
clone size: many
J gene: TRBJ2-3

CDR3 protein: CASSWRKKTSRTLHEQYF
CDR3 DNA: TGTGCCAGCAGCTGGCGAAAAAAGACTAGCAGGACCCTTCACGAGCAGTACTTC
D gene: TRBD2
V gene: TRBV7-2
clone size: .
J gene: TRBJ2-7

CDR3 protein: CASSYSPGAGANVLTF
CDR3 DNA: TGTGCCAGCAGTTACTCGCCCGGGGCTGGGGCCAACGTCCTGACTTTC
D gene: .
V gene: TRBV6-5
clone size: many
J gene: TRBJ2-6

CDR3 protein: CASSPRTGGIYEQYF
CDR3 DNA: TGTGCCAGCAGCCCCCGGACGGGGGGGATCTACGAGCAGTACTTC
D gene: TRBD2
V gene: TRBV7-2
clone size: many
J gene: TRBJ2-7

CDR3 protein: CSVRRRGQETQYF
CDR3 DNA: TGCAGCGTTCGTAGGCGGGGACAAGAGACCCAGTACTTC
D gene: .
V gene: TRBV29-1
clone size: .
J gene: TRBJ2-5

CDR3 protein: CASSSDGTGGAGYTF
CDR3 DNA: TGCGCCAGCAGCTCCGATGGGACAGGGGGTGCTGGCTACACCTTC
D gene: TRBD1
V gene: TRBV5-1
clone size: .
J gene: TRBJ1-2